The 2 T cell receptor beta chains reported below all come from one sample, sequenced in a study of CD8+CD57+ T cells in acquired aplastic anemia. Before being chosen for sequencing, patients had shown CD8+CD57+ cell expansion by flow cytometry. It was genomic DNA that served as the template for profiling TCR beta VDJ and CDR3. TCRdb reprocessed the reads with MiXCR, giving one entry per CDR3 protein. Altogether about 470,000 distinct CDR3 sequences are present, around 33% being singletons, with the ten largest covering under 0.95%. Specimen: sorted CD4+, CD8+, or CD8+CD57+ T cells (not recorded which) from PBMCs. The receptors come from a human donor with aplastic anemia.

This clonotype was observed a handful of times. The V gene is TRBV10-1, the J gene TRBJ1-1, with a weak D call TRBD1 (5 bases). Per germline, CDR1 WNHNN and CDR2 SYGVQD (reference sequence). Trimming removed 4 bases from V and 4 bases from J, with 13 bases in between. This CDR3 region has 14 residues. The CDR3 coding sequence is TGCGCCAGCAGTGCCTCAGGGTGGGGCACTGAAGCTTTCTTT. It codes for CASSASGWGTEAFF.

In the case of this clonotype: A read error may produce the germline difference seen at one junction end. The chain couples TRBV7-9 to TRBJ1-2, with TRBD1 identical over 8 bases. The CDR3 runs 15 residues. Germline V gene sequence: CDR1 SEHNR, CDR2 FQNEAQ (reference sequence). CDR3 coding DNA: TGCGCCAGCAGCCAAGATACAGGGGGTGGCTATGGCTACACCTTC. It is translated as CASSQDTGGGYGYTF.